One sample yielded the 21 T cell receptor beta chains listed below, sequenced in a study of cytomegalovirus exposure and HLA in healthy donors. Amplification used 60 Vbeta primers and 13 Jbeta primers. TCRdb's table, derived via immunoSEQ multiplex PCR, lists solely in-frame clones and lacks some. Of about 190,000 clones in the sample, approximately 83% are singletons; the top ten hold approximately 1.3%. The sequenced sample was PBMCs. Receptors originate from a boy between 2 and 15 years old in good health and CMV-seronegative.

The rearrangement uses TRBV7-8 and TRBJ2-2; 11 positions match TRBD1. Germline values: CDR1 SGHVS, CDR2 FQNEAQ. The CDR3 loop spans 17 amino acids. V lost 3 bases, J lost 7 bases, and 10 bases stayed unmatched. CDR3 protein: CASSFRRDRGLSGELFF. The CDR3 coding sequence is TGTGCCAGCAGCTTCCGCCGGGACAGGGGGTTGAGCGGGGAGCTGTTTTTT.

The chain couples TRBV7-2 to TRBJ2-5, with 11 bases identical to TRBD2. V lost 1 base to trimming and J lost 5 bases; unmatched junction nucleotides: 6. Germline-derived CDR1 and CDR2 are SGHTA and FQGNSA. CDR3 length: 16 residues. The CDR3 loop reads CASSLGVAGGPETQYF. The DNA of the CDR3 is TGTGCCAGCAGCTTAGGTGTAGCGGGGGGGCCGGAGACCCAGTACTTC.

V gene TRBV30 combines with J gene TRBJ1-1, with D perhaps matching TRBD1 (6 bases). Germline CDR1 is GTSNPN and CDR2 is SVGIG (reference sequence). Trimming pared 0 bases from V and 4 bases from J, leaving 12 bases between. The CDR3 contains 14 residues. The CDR3: CAWSVSRGGTEAFF. The CDR3, as DNA: TGTGCCTGGAGTGTCAGCAGGGGTGGCACTGAAGCTTTCTTT.

The gene calls are TRBV9 and TRBJ2-5, with TRBD2 matching 10 bases. CDR1 SGDLS and CDR2 YYNGEE come from the germline V gene. This CDR3 is 14 amino acids long. The ends lost 4 bases at V and 4 bases at J; junction bases unmatched: 4. Here the CDR3 DNA reads TGTGCCAGCAGCCCCCGGACTAGCGGAGAGACCCAGTACTTC. It codes for CASSPRTSGETQYF.

The chain uses TRBV9 and TRBJ2-2, with TRBD2 identical over 8 bases. Germline-derived CDR1 and CDR2 are SGDLS and YYNGEE. The CDR3 is made up of 16 amino acids. V was clipped by 3 bases and J by 0 bases; unmatched bases: 4. CDR3 nucleotides: TGTGCCAGCAGCGCCCGGACTAGCCCGAACACCGGGGAGCTGTTTTTT. It is translated as CASSARTSPNTGELFF.

This sequence joins TRBV5-8 and TRBJ2-7; 10 bases fit TRBD2. Trimming at V came to 4 bases and at J to 3 bases, leaving 1 base not matched to a gene. The germline CDR1 and CDR2 sequences are SGHTS and YDEGEE. CDR3 size: 13 residues. The CDR3 coding sequence is TGTGCCAGCAGCCGGACTAGCGGCTACGAGCAGTACTTC. Protein: CASSRTSGYEQYF.

The chain couples TRBV18 to TRBJ1-5, with D possibly being TRBD1 (6 bases). CDR3 length equals 16 residues. V gave up 4 bases and J gave up 0 bases, with 13 bases separating them. Germline assignment: CDR1 KGHSH and CDR2 LQKENI. The CDR3, as DNA: TGTGCCAGCTCACTCGACAGGTACAATAGCAATCAGCCCCAGCATTTT. Its translation: CASSLDRYNSNQPQHF. The whole variable domain, filled in from reference TRBV18 and TRBJ1-5, reads NAGVMQNPRHLVRRRGQEARLRCSPMKGHSHVYWYRQLPEEGLKFMVYLQKENIIDESGMPKERFSAEFPKEGPSILRIQQVVRGDSAAYFCASSLDRYNSNQPQHFGDGTRLSIL.

About this clone: An end of the junction differs from the germline gene, which may be a read error. V usage is TRBV15 and J usage is TRBJ2-5; 8 nucleotides line up with TRBD2. Matching the DNA end better, TRBJ2-7 makes the J call doubtful. There are 11 residues in the CDR3. The V gene's germline CDR1 is LNHNV and CDR2 YYDKDF (reference sequence). As DNA, the CDR3 is TGCCCTCGGGGGGGACCCTACGAGCAGTACTTC. Its protein product is CPRGGPYEQYF.

V is TRBV5-1 and J is TRBJ1-2, with D hard to call. CDR3 length: 12 amino acids. Germline V gene data show CDR1 as SGHRS and CDR2 as YFSETQ. V lost 0 bases and J lost 6, with 6 bases in between. CDR3 DNA: TGCGCCAGCAGCTTGGATAGTGATGGCTACACCTTC. This encodes CASSLDSDGYTF.

The chain recombines TRBV27 with TRBJ2-2, with D uncertain. Trimming took off 3 bases at V and 1 base at J, with 9 bases between the two ends. The V gene's germline CDR1 is MNHEY and CDR2 SMNVEV (reference sequence). CDR3 length: 15 amino acids. The CDR3 sequence: CASSLHILNTGELFF. CDR3 coding DNA: TGTGCCAGCAGTTTGCACATATTGAACACCGGGGAGCTGTTTTTT.

The chain has TRBV11-2 and TRBJ1-2; D not certain. V lost 5 bases and J 9 bases, leaving 25 bases between the germline ends. Germline-derived CDR1 and CDR2 are SGHAT and FQNNGV. The CDR3 extends over 16 amino acids. CDR3 bases: TGTGCCAGCAGCCCGTATAGGATCAGGATGCTATGGAGCTACACCTTC. Protein: CASSPYRIRMLWSYTF.

The chain recombines TRBV7-8 with TRBJ1-5; no clear D. The CDR3 contains 13 residues. Germline values: CDR1 SGHVS, CDR2 FQNEAQ. V lost 3 bases to trimming and J lost 4 bases, with 7 bases between them. For the CDR3, the DNA is TGTGCCAGCAGCTTGCAAGCTAATCAGCCCCAGCATTTT. Its translation: CASSLQANQPQHF.

The V call is TRBV28, the J call TRBJ1-2; D is possibly TRBD1 (5 bases). With 4 bases removed from V and 0 bases from J, the gap between germline ends came to 24 bases. Germline V gene data show CDR1 as MDHEN and CDR2 as SYDVKM. The CDR3 is made up of 19 amino acids. CDR3 DNA: TGTGCCAGCAGTTCCGAAAAAAATACCTGGGGGGATGCTAACTATGGCTACACCTTC. Amino acids: CASSSEKNTWGDANYGYTF.

The genes are TRBV5-1 and TRBJ1-4, with 7 bases aligning to TRBD1. This CDR3 comprises 15 residues. Germline V gene lookup returns CDR1 SGHRS and CDR2 YFSETQ. V dropped 4 bases and J dropped 5; count of bases not matched to a gene: 8. This CDR3 reads CASSRGRTLNEKLFF. The CDR3, as DNA: TGCGCCAGCAGCAGGGGGCGGACCCTAAATGAAAAACTGTTTTTT.

The rearrangement joins TRBV27 to TRBJ2-1, with a possible D match to TRBD2 (6 bases). Germline values: CDR1 MNHEY, CDR2 SMNVEV (reference sequence). Between the trimmed V and J ends, which lost 3 bases and 9 bases, there was a span of 9 bases. The CDR3 length is 12 residues. CDR3 loop: CASSFSGVEQFF. The CDR3 DNA follows: TGTGCCAGCAGTTTTTCGGGAGTTGAGCAGTTCTTC.

The chain combines TRBV28 with TRBJ2-3, with D unresolved. The CDR3 totals 12 residues. The germline CDR1 and CDR2 sequences are MDHEN and SYDVKM. The V end lost 5 bases, the J end lost 6 bases, and 9 bases lay between the germline ends. The CDR3, as DNA: TGTGCCAGCAGTCTATTCCAGGATACGCAGTATTTT. Translation gives CASSLFQDTQYF.

J is TRBJ2-7 and V is TRBV5-4; maybe TRBD1 (7 bases). V lost 4 bases, J lost 4 bases, and 18 bases lay in between. The CDR3 totals 15 residues. Germline CDR1 reads SGHNT; CDR2 reads YYREEE (reference sequence). The CDR3: CASSRRDSLGYEQYF. CDR3 nucleotides: TGTGCCAGCAGCAGGAGGGACAGCTTGGGATACGAGCAGTACTTC.

This clone came up a few times. This chain joins TRBV19 and TRBJ2-3; D might be TRBD1 (6 bases). Germline CDR1 LNHDA, CDR2 SQIVND (reference sequence). This CDR3 comprises 14 residues. Trimming took 3 bases from V and 5 from J, leaving 12 bases between them. For the CDR3, the DNA is TGTGCCAGTAGTATTAGGGGGTATGAAGATACGCAGTATTTT. Translation gives CASSIRGYEDTQYF.

Worth noting for this clone: This may come from a read error, since a much larger clone is one base off. The genes are TRBV10-3 and TRBJ2-5; 10 nucleotides agree with TRBD1. V lost 3 bases, J lost 11 bases, and 9 bases stayed unmatched. In germline, CDR1 is ENHRY, CDR2 SYGVKD. The CDR3 length is 14 residues. CDR3 nucleotide sequence: TGTGCCATCAGTGAACCGACAGGGGGCGATGAGCAGTACTTC. Protein product: CAISEPTGGDEQYF.

This chain uses TRBV5-4 with TRBJ2-5; a possible D gene is TRBD1 (6 bases). V lost 2 bases to trimming and J lost 2 bases, with 10 bases between them. This CDR3 contains 14 residues. Germline V gene sequence: CDR1 SGHNT, CDR2 YYREEE (reference sequence). The CDR3 sequence: CASSLTGLQETQYF. The CDR3 region has the DNA TGTGCCAGCAGCTTAACAGGGTTACAAGAGACCCAGTACTTC. The full variable domain, in which reference TRBV5-4 and TRBJ2-5 provide the parts outside the CDR3, is ETGVTQSPTHLIKTRGQQVTLRCSSQSGHNTVSWYQQALGQGPQFIFQYYREEENGRGNFPPRFSGLQFPNYSSELNVNALELDDSALYLCASSLTGLQETQYFGPGTRLLVL.

The chain has TRBV28 and TRBJ1-1, with 8 bases identical to TRBD1. The CDR3 has 12 amino acids. The ends lost 5 bases at V and 10 bases at J; junction bases unmatched: 6. Per germline, CDR1 MDHEN and CDR2 SYDVKM. The CDR3 DNA reads as TGTGCCAGCAGTGGCCAGGGGGCGCGAGCTTTCTTT. It is translated as CASSGQGARAFF.